The clone carrying this T cell receptor beta chain was counted between two and nine times. Its matching antigen is unknown. Alongside a J-beta primer mix, a sample-barcoded 5' primer served in a second PCR lasting roughly 7 to 12 cycles. All cDNA molecules were each tagged by a template-switch adaptor with 12 random nucleotides. TCRdb called the 5' RACE reads again in MiXCR, with one record for every CDR3 protein. The data hold hundreds of thousands of distinct CDR3 sequences, with 46% observed a single time. V lost 6 bases to trimming and J lost 4 bases, with 16 bases between them. The CDR3 spans 14 residues. In germline, CDR1 is DFQATT, CDR2 SNEGSKA (reference sequence). The data were taken from a study of blood T cells in healthy people across ages. The overall study: Through template switching, about one barcoded beta molecule was captured per two T cells, as measured in model experiments.

Regarding the study as a whole: Long-lived donors carried more naive CD4+ cells and greater diversity than aged donors.

The chain couples TRBV20-1 to TRBJ2-1; D may be TRBD2 (6 bases). Sequencing was done on a sample of blood. The receptor was isolated from a man aged 80 or over in good health. CDR3 nucleotide sequence: TGCAGTGCGCCCCCCCAGCGGGCATACAATGAGCAGTTCTTC. Translation gives CSAPPQRAYNEQFF.